This TCR beta chain was captured by sequencing in a study of T cell clonality in common variable immunodeficiency. Study conclusions and caveats: Common variable immunodeficiency TCR beta sequences reportedly had fewer deletions and N-nucleotide insertions.

The CDR3 is 13 residues long. V shed 4 bases, J shed 3 bases, and the junction held 3 bases outside the gene matches. Per the germline V gene, CDR1 is MNHEY and CDR2 is SVGEGT. Clones were sequenced by immunoSEQ multiplex PCR, and TCRdb holds only the in-frame ones, with some missing. The sample contains tens of thousands of clones, none of them singletons. This clone was recorded at least ten times. No antigen is known for it. The read finishes 3 residues shy of the CDR3 end, and the germline J gene is used to complete it. Sequencing was performed on peripheral blood mononuclear cells. The rearrangement links TRBV6-2 or TRBV6-3 to TRBJ2-7; 7 positions agree with TRBD1. This receptor was identified in a person between 18 and 75 years old in good health. CDR3 bases read: TGTGCCAGCAGTTCGGGGACAGACTACGAG. Protein sequence: CASSSGTDYE. The complete CDR3 sequence is CASSSGTDYEQYF.